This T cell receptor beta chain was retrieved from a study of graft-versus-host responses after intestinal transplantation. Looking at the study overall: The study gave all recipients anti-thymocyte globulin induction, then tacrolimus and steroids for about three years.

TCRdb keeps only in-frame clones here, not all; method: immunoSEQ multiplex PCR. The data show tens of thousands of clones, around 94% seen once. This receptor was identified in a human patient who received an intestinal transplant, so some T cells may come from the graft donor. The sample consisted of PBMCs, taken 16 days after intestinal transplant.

The CDR3 DNA follows: TGTGCCAGCTCACCAGGGCTGGCAACGCAGTATTTT. This sequence encodes CASSPGLATQYF. The chain employs TRBV18 and TRBJ2-3; D is uncertain. Trimming cost V 2 bases and J 9 bases, with 9 bases left between them. Germline V gene data show CDR1 as KGHSH and CDR2 as LQKENI. CDR3 size: 12 residues.